This TCR beta chain stems from a study of glioma-infiltrating T cells after dendritic cell vaccination. The CDR3 is 16 residues long. J lost 6 bases, V lost 6 bases, and 15 bases had no gene match. CDR1 is WSHSY and CDR2 is SAAADI in the germline V gene. Sequenced by immunoSEQ multiplex PCR; TCRdb stores in-frame clones only, minus some. The table has approximately 100,000 clones, 75% to 85% seen once. PBMC sampling occurred before vaccination, two weeks after the third dose, and at progression. The sequenced sample was blood, obtained before dendritic cell vaccination. The TCR originated in a human donor with glioblastoma. This chain joins TRBV10-2 and TRBJ2-3; 7 bases agree with TRBD2. Written as DNA, the CDR3 is TGCGCCAGCAGACGACTAGTGGCGGGAGATTCGGATACGCAGTATTTT. This gives the protein CASRRLVAGDSDTQYF.